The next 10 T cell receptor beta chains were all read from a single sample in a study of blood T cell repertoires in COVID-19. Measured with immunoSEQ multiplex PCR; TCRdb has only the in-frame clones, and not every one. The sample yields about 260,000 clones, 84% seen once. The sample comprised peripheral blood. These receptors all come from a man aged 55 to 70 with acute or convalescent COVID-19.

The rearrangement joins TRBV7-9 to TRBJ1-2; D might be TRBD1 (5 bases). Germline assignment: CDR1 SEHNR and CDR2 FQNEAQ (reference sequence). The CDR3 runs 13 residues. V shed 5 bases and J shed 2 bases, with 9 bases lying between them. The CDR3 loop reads CASSAGRNYGYTF. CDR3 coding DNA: TGTGCCAGCAGCGCGGGACGGAACTATGGCTACACCTTC. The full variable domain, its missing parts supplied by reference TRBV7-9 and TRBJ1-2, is DTGVSQNPRHKITKRGQNVTFRCDPISEHNRLYWYRQTLGQGPEFLTYFQNEAQLEKSRLLSDRFSAERPKGSFSTLEIQRTEQGDSAMYLCASSAGRNYGYTFGSGTRLTVV.

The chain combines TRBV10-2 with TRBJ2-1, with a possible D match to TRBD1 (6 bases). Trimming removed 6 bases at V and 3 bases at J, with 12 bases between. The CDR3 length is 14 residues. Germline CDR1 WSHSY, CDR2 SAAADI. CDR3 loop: CASRQGPGYNEQFF. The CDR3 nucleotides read TGCGCCAGCAGGCAGGGGCCCGGCTACAATGAGCAGTTCTTC.

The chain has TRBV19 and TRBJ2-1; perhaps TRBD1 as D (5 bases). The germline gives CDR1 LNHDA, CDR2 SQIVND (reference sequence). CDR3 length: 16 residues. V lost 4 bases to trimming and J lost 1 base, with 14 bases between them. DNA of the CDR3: TGTGCCAGTAGTACCGGACACCTCGCATCCTACAATGAGCAGTTCTTC. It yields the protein CASSTGHLASYNEQFF.

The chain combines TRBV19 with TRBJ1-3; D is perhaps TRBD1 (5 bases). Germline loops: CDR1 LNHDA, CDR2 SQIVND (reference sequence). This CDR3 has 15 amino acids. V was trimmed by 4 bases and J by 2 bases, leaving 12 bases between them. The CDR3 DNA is TGTGCCAGTAGTACCCGACCAGGGCCTGGAAACACCATATATTTT. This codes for CASSTRPGPGNTIYF.

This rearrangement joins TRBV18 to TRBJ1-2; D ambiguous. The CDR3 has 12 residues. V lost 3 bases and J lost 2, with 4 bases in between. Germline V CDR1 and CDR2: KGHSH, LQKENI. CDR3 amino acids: CASSPQNYGYTF. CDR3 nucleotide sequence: TGTGCCAGCTCACCCCAGAACTATGGCTACACCTTC. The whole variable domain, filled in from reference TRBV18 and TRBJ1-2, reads NAGVMQNPRHLVRRRGQEARLRCSPMKGHSHVYWYRQLPEEGLKFMVYLQKENIIDESGMPKERFSAEFPKEGPSILRIQQVVRGDSAAYFCASSPQNYGYTFGSGTRLTVV.

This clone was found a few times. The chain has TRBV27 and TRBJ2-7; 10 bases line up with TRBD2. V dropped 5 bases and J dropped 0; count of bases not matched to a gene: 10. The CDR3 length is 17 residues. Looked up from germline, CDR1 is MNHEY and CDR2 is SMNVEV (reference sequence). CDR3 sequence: CASSPRTGLAVSYEQYF. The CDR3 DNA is TGTGCCAGCAGTCCTAGAACCGGACTAGCGGTCTCCTACGAGCAGTACTTC.

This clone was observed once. DNA for the CDR3: TGCAGCGTTGAAGTCCCCCCCGGACAGGGAGGGGGGGAAAAACTGTTTTTT. It is translated as CSVEVPPGQGGGEKLFF. The chain employs TRBV29-1 and TRBJ1-4, with 8 nucleotides matching TRBD1. This CDR3 is 17 amino acids long. The V gene's germline CDR1 is SQVTM and CDR2 ANQGSEA. After removal of 1 base from V and 8 bases from J, the junction contained 15 bases not matched to a gene.

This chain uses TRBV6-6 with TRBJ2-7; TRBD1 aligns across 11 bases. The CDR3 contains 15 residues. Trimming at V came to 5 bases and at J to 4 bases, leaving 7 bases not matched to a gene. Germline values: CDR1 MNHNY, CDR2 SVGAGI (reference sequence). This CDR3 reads CASSPRDRGTYEQYF. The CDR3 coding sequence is TGTGCCAGCAGTCCCCGGGACAGGGGGACATACGAGCAGTACTTC.

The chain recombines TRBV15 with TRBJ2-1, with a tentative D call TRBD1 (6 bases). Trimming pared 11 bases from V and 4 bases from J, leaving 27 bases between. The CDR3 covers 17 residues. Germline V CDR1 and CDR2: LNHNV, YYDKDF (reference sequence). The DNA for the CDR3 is TGTGCCGCTCCCGGCGCTCTCACAGGGTCCGAATACAATGAGCAGTTCTTC. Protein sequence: CAAPGALTGSEYNEQFF.

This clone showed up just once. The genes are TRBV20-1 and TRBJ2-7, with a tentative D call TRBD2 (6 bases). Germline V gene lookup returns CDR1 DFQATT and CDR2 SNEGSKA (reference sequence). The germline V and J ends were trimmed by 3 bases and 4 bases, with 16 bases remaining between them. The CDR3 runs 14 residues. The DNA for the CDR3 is TGCAGTGCTAGTCTCGGGGCTCGGGGGTACGAGCAGTACTTC. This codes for CSASLGARGYEQYF.